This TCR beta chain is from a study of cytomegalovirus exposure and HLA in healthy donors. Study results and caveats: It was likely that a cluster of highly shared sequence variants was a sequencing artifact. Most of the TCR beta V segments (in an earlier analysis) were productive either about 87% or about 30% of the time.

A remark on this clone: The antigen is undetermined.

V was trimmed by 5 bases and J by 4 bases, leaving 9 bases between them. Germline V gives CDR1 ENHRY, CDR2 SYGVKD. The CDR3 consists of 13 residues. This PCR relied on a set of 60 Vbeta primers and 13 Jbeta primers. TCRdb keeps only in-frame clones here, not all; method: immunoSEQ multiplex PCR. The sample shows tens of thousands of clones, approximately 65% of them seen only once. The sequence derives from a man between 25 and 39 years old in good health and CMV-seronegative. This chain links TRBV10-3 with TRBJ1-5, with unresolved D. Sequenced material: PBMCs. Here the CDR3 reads CAISSTENQPQHF. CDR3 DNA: TGTGCCATCAGTTCTACAGAAAATCAGCCCCAGCATTTT.